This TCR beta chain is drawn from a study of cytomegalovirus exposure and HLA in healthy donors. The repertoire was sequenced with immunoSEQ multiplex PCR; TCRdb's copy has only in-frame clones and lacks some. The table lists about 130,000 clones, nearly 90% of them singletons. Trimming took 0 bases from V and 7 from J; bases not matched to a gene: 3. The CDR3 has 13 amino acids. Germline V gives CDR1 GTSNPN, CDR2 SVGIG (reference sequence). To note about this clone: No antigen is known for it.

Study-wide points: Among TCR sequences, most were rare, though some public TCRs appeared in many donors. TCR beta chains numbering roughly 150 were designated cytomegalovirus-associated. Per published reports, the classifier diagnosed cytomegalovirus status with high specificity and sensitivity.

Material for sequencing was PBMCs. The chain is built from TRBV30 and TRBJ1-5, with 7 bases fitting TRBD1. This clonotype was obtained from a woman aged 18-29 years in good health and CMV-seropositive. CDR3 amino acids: CAWSVSGGQPQHF. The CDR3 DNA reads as TGTGCCTGGAGTGTGTCAGGGGGACAGCCCCAGCATTTT.